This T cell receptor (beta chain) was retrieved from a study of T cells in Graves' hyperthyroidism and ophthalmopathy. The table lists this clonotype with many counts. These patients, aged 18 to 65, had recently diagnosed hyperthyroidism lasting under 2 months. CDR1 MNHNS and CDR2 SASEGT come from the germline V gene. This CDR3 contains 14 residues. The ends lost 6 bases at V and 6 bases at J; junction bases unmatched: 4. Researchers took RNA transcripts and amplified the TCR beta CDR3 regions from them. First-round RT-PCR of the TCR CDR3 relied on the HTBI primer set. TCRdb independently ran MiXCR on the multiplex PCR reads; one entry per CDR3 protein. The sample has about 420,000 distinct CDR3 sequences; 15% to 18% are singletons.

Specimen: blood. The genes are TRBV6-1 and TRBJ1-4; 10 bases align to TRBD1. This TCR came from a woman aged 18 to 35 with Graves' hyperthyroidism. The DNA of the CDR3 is TGTGCCAGCAGACCCGGGACAGGGGATGAAAAACTGTTTTTT. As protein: CASRPGTGDEKLFF.